This T cell receptor (beta chain) was observed in a study of shared clonotypes between healthy human individuals. The CDR3 consists of 15 residues. CDR1 and CDR2 from the germline V gene are SGHRS and YFSETQ. After removal of 0 bases from V and 4 bases from J, the junction contained 2 bases not matched to a gene. Deep-level running was used for the assay. Authors' methods: Because ImmunoSEQ provided only junction sequences with no quality scores, the filtering differed. The repertoire was sequenced with immunoSEQ multiplex PCR; TCRdb's copy has only in-frame clones and lacks some. That table is the source of V, J and clone size, and D and trimming were worked out from the DNA. The sample has about 2.3 million clones; approximately 95% are singletons. Concerning this clone: Its antigen is currently unknown. The identical CDR3 is also encoded by other nucleotide sequences in the sample.

General observations from the study: Naive subsets tended to show greater estimated richness than memory subsets. Among several donors, about 5% of naive CD4 clonotypes were found in common.

The rearrangement uses TRBV5-1 and TRBJ2-1; 9 bases match TRBD2. Sequencing was done on a sample of naive CD4+ T cells from PBMCs. The subset: CD45RA+ positively selected. This clonotype was obtained from a young man in good health. Some clones in this sample may be carry-over from other donors' samples. This CDR3 reads CASSLGLAGYNEQFF. The CDR3 bases are TGCGCCAGCAGCTTGGGCCTAGCGGGATACAATGAGCAGTTCTTC.